Listed here are 23 T cell receptor beta chains from one sample, sequenced in a study of T cells in Graves' hyperthyroidism and ophthalmopathy. RNA transcripts were the template for amplifying TCR beta CDR3 regions. A set of HTBI primers served as the primers for a first-round RT-PCR of the TCR CDR3. TCRdb re-called the multiplex PCR reads with MiXCR, one entry per CDR3 protein. This sample carries 250,000 to 350,000 distinct CDR3 sequences, 22% of them seen once, and the ten largest clones take around 62%. Sequencing was carried out using blood. The receptors were gathered from a man aged 25 to 45 with Graves' ophthalmopathy.

This clonotype showed up just a few times. The chain joins TRBV7-9 to TRBJ1-1, with a weak D call TRBD1 (5 bases). The germline V and J ends were trimmed by 3 bases and 2 bases, with 7 bases remaining between them. CDR1 is SEHNR, CDR2 FQNEAQ, per germline (reference sequence). The CDR3 runs to 13 residues. In DNA form, the CDR3 reads TGTGCCAGCAGCTTTGACAGCAACACTGAAGCTTTCTTT. This translates into CASSFDSNTEAFF.

This clonotype was seen ten or more times. This chain uses TRBV9 with TRBJ1-2; possible D gene TRBD1, 5 bases. V was clipped by 4 bases and J by 3 bases, with 13 bases between them. The CDR3 covers 14 residues. Germline V gene lookup returns CDR1 SGDLS and CDR2 YYNGEE. The CDR3 nucleotides read TGTGCCAGCAGCATACCCGGGACTGACTATGGCTACACCTTC. It encodes CASSIPGTDYGYTF.

This clonotype was seen more than once but under ten times. The chain couples TRBV7-9 to TRBJ2-1; a weak D match, TRBD1 (5 bases). V was cut by 5 bases and J by 0 bases, with 17 bases left in between. Germline V gene sequence: CDR1 SEHNR, CDR2 FQNEAQ (reference sequence). This CDR3 spans 17 amino acids. DNA of the CDR3: TGTGCCAGCAGCGCCTGGGGCGGACAAAGCTCCTACAATGAGCAGTTCTTC. Translated: CASSAWGGQSSYNEQFF.

This clonotype occurred a few times. At one end the junction does not follow the germline gene, possibly because of a read error. The gene calls are TRBV19 and TRBJ2-1; TRBD2 aligns across 7 bases. CDR1 is LNHDA and CDR2 is SQIVND in the germline V gene (reference sequence). The CDR3 loop spans 16 amino acids. DNA for the CDR3: TGTGCCAATAGTATAGGAGGCGGGAGCTCCTACAATGAGCAGTTCTTC. This gives the protein CANSIGGGSSYNEQFF.

This clonotype was observed a handful of times. In DNA, the CDR3 is TGCAGTTCCAGACTAGCGGGAGGAGGGGAGCAGTACTTC. Amino acids: CSSRLAGGGEQYF. The chain joins TRBV20-1 to TRBJ2-7, with 13 nucleotides matching TRBD2. The V segment lost 8 bases and the J segment 7 bases; nucleotides outside the gene matches: 8. The CDR3 contains 13 residues. The germline gives CDR1 DFQATT, CDR2 SNEGSKA (reference sequence).

This clonotype was counted between two and nine times. The V gene is TRBV15, the J gene TRBJ1-2; 8 bases map to TRBD1. V dropped 5 bases and J dropped 4; count of bases not matched to a gene: 9. CDR1 LNHNV and CDR2 YYDKDF come from the germline V gene (reference sequence). This CDR3 has 15 residues. CDR3 DNA sequence: TGTGCCACCAGCTTGCAGGGGGCATCGAGCTATGGCTACACCTTC. This translates into CATSLQGASSYGYTF.

This chain links TRBV10-1 with TRBJ2-1; 11 bases agree with TRBD1. The CDR3 loop spans 17 amino acids. The V segment lost 6 bases and the J segment 3 bases; nucleotides outside the gene matches: 10. Germline assignment: CDR1 WNHNN and CDR2 SYGVQD (reference sequence). As DNA, the CDR3 is TGCGCCAGCAGCCCCCCCACCGGGACAGGGGGCTACAATGAGCAGTTCTTC. As protein: CASSPPTGTGGYNEQFF.

This CDR3 reads CASTTSGRYNEQFF. The CDR3 DNA is TGTGCCAGCACTACTAGCGGGAGGTACAATGAGCAGTTCTTC. The rearrangement links TRBV5-6 to TRBJ2-1; TRBD2 matches 12 bases. J lost 4 bases, V lost 6 bases, and 2 bases had no gene match. The CDR3 sequence is 14 residues long. Per the germline V gene, CDR1 is SGHDT and CDR2 is YYEEEE. The entire variable domain, with the rest obtained from reference TRBV5-6 and TRBJ2-1, is as follows: DAGVTQSPTHLIKTRGQQVTLRCSPKSGHDTVSWYQQALGQGPQFIFQYYEEEERQRGNFPDRFSGHQFPNYSSELNVNALLLGDSALYLCASTTSGRYNEQFFGPGTRLTVL.

CDR3 bases: TGTGCCACCCGAGGGCTAGCAGATCAAGAGACCCAGTACTTC. It codes for CATRGLADQETQYF. The chain uses TRBV10-3 and TRBJ2-5; D may be TRBD2 (5 bases). The CDR3 runs 14 residues. Germline CDR1 and CDR2: ENHRY and SYGVKD. Trimming removed 10 bases from V and 2 bases from J, with 17 bases in between.

This clonotype was counted ten times or more. The chain joins TRBV3-1 to TRBJ2-1, with D possibly being TRBD1 or TRBD2 (5 bases each). Trimming took off 6 bases at V and 4 bases at J, with 16 bases between the two ends. Germline loops: CDR1 LGHDT, CDR2 YNNKEL (reference sequence). The length of the CDR3 is 15 residues. The CDR3 here is CASSQRERTYNEQFF. The CDR3 DNA sequence: TGTGCCAGCAGTCAAAGGGAGAGGACATACAATGAGCAGTTCTTC.

V and J are TRBV6-2 or TRBV6-3 and TRBJ2-3; 12 bases line up with TRBD2. Germline CDR1 and CDR2: MNHEY and SVGEGT. The CDR3 length is 17 residues. V shed 5 bases, J shed 5 bases, and the junction held 11 bases outside the gene matches. CDR3 in DNA: TGTGCCAGCAGTCCACAGCCTAGCGGGAGGGTAGTAGATACGCAGTATTTT. It yields the protein CASSPQPSGRVVDTQYF.

This clonotype was counted between two and nine times. CDR3 in amino acids: CSVASGGSTDTQYF. CDR3 sequence (DNA): TGCAGCGTGGCCTCGGGCGGGAGCACAGATACGCAGTATTTT. V gene TRBV29-1 combines with J gene TRBJ2-3; weak D call: TRBD2 (5 bases). V lost 6 bases and J 0 bases, leaving 13 bases between the germline ends. The CDR3 loop spans 14 amino acids. Per germline, CDR1 SQVTM and CDR2 ANQGSEA.

In this sample, this clonotype turned up a few times. Compared with germline, one end of the junction differs, possibly owing to a read error. The genes are TRBV3-1 and TRBJ1-3; no clear D. Per the germline V gene, CDR1 is LGHDT and CDR2 is YNNKEL (reference sequence). This CDR3 spans 14 amino acids. This CDR3 reads CASSQTLNGDPRDF. CDR3 DNA: TGTGCCAGCAGCCAAACCTTGAACGGAGACCCGCGTGATTTT.

The J gene is TRBJ2-7, the V gene TRBV9; TRBD2 agrees at 9 bases. CDR3 length equals 15 residues. The germline V gene has CDR1 SGDLS and CDR2 YYNGEE. The ends lost 0 bases at V and 5 bases at J; junction bases unmatched: 6. This chain's CDR3 is CASSVGLAETHEQYF. In nucleotides, the CDR3 is TGTGCCAGCAGCGTAGGACTAGCGGAGACCCACGAGCAGTACTTC.

This rearrangement joins TRBV20-1 to TRBJ1-1; the D gene is possibly TRBD1 (6 bases). Trimming removed 3 bases at V and 5 bases at J, with 19 bases between. Germline assignment: CDR1 DFQATT and CDR2 SNEGSKA (reference sequence). This CDR3 has 15 amino acids. This CDR3 is CSARARGQGWTEAFF. DNA for the CDR3: TGCAGTGCTAGGGCCCGTGGGCAGGGGTGGACTGAAGCTTTCTTT.

This clonotype occurred a few times. This chain uses TRBV18 with TRBJ1-1, with 8 bases that match TRBD1. Germline-derived CDR1 and CDR2 are KGHSH and LQKENI. This CDR3 has 15 amino acids. With 3 bases clipped from V and 5 bases from J, the junction kept 8 bases outside the gene matches. This CDR3 reads CASSPSTGARTEAFF. As DNA, the CDR3 is TGTGCCAGCTCACCGTCGACAGGGGCGAGGACTGAAGCTTTCTTT.

J is TRBJ2-7 and V is TRBV5-1; 12 bases match TRBD2. CDR3 length: 15 amino acids. J lost 7 bases, V lost 4 bases, and 9 bases had no gene match. Per germline, CDR1 SGHRS and CDR2 YFSETQ. The CDR3 loop reads CASSVGLAGIWEQYF. The DNA of the CDR3 is TGCGCCAGCAGCGTCGGACTAGCGGGAATATGGGAGCAGTACTTC.

This clonotype came up many times. The chain couples TRBV7-8 to TRBJ2-5, with 12 bases aligning to TRBD1. Losses at the gene ends were 5 bases for V and 4 bases for J; bases not matched to a gene: 5. Looked up from germline, CDR1 is SGHVS and CDR2 is FQNEAQ. The CDR3 length is 15 residues. CDR3 DNA: TGTGCCAGCAGCCCACGGGACAGGGGGCGAGAGACCCAGTACTTC. Its protein product is CASSPRDRGRETQYF.

This clonotype turned up a few times. This chain links TRBV29-1 with TRBJ2-3, with D perhaps being TRBD1 or TRBD2 (5 bases each). CDR1 is SQVTM, CDR2 ANQGSEA, per germline. The ends were cut back, 7 bases at V and 6 bases at J, with 14 bases in the middle. This CDR3 is 12 amino acids long. The CDR3 reads CSARDPADTQYF. The DNA of the CDR3 is TGCAGCGCCCGGGACCCCGCCGATACGCAGTATTTT.

This clonotype was observed many times. V usage is TRBV6-1 and J usage is TRBJ2-1, with D tentatively TRBD2 (6 bases). Germline CDR1 is MNHNS and CDR2 is SASEGT. This CDR3 has 12 amino acids. The germline V and J ends were trimmed by 6 bases and 6 bases, with 9 bases remaining between them. DNA for the CDR3: TGTGCCAGCAGCGAGGGACTCAATGAGCAGTTCTTC. This sequence encodes CASSEGLNEQFF.

This clonotype was detected ten times or more. Since a much larger clone is just one base distant, this may be a read error. This chain uses TRBV7-3 with TRBJ2-3; D might be TRBD2 (6 bases). The germline V gene encodes CDR1 SGHTA and CDR2 FQGTGA. The CDR3 runs 14 residues. V was trimmed by 4 bases and J by 0 bases, leaving 8 bases between them. The CDR3 sequence: CASSWGTSTDTQYF. The CDR3 DNA reads TGTGCCAGCAGCTGGGGGACTAGCACAGATACGCAGTATTTT.

This clonotype showed up many times. The J gene is TRBJ1-4, the V gene TRBV3-1; TRBD1 matches 7 bases. V lost 4 bases and J lost 0; bases outside the gene matches: 2. Germline loops: CDR1 LGHDT, CDR2 YNNKEL (reference sequence). CDR3 length: 15 residues. The chain's CDR3 is CASSPGQATNEKLFF. CDR3 nucleotides: TGTGCCAGCAGCCCTGGACAGGCAACTAATGAAAAACTGTTTTTT.

This clonotype was detected only a few times. The J gene is TRBJ2-5, the V gene TRBV5-1; D unclear. Germline loops: CDR1 SGHRS, CDR2 YFSETQ. Trimming pared 4 bases from V and 0 bases from J, leaving 13 bases between. This CDR3 is built from 15 residues. CDR3 amino acids: CASSPRPGDQETQYF. In DNA, the CDR3 is TGCGCCAGCAGCCCGAGACCTGGGGACCAAGAGACCCAGTACTTC.